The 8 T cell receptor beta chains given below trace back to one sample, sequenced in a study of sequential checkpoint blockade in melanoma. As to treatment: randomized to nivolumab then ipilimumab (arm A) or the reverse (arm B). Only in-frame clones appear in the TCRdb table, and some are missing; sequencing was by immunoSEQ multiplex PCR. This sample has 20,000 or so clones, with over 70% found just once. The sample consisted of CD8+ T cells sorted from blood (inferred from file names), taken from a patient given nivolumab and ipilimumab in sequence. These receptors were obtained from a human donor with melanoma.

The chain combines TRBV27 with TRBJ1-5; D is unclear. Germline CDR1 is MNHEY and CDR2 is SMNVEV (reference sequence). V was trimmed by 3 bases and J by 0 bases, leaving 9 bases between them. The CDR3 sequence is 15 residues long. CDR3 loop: CASSFTAYSNQPQHF. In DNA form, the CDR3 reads TGTGCCAGCAGTTTTACAGCTTATAGCAATCAGCCCCAGCATTTT.

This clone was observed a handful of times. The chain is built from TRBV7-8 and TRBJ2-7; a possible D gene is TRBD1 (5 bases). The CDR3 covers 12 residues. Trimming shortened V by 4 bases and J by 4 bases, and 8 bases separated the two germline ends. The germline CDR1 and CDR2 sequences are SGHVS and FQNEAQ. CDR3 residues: CASSYQGYEQYF. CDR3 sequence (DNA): TGTGCCAGCAGCTATCAGGGTTACGAGCAGTACTTC.

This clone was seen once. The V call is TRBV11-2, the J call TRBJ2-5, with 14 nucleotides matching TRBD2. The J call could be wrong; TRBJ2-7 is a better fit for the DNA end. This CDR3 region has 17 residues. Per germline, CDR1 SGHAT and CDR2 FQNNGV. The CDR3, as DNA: TGTGCCAGCAGCAAGGGACTAGCGGGGGCACCCTCCTACGAGCAGTACTTC. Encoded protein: CASSKGLAGAPSYEQYF.

The CDR3 nucleotides are TGTGCCAGTAGTATAGATCTGGCAGGGTATAGCAATCAGCCCCAGCATTTT. This sequence encodes CASSIDLAGYSNQPQHF. V gene TRBV19 combines with J gene TRBJ1-5, with D perhaps matching TRBD1 (5 bases). V was pared by 0 bases and J by 0 bases, with 12 bases between. The CDR3 consists of 17 residues. The V gene's germline CDR1 is LNHDA and CDR2 SQIVND (reference sequence).

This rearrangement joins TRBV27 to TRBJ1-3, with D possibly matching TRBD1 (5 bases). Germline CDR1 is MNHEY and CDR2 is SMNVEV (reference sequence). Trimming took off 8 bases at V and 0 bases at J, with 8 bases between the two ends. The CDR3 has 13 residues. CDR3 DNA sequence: TGTGCCAGCGGTAGGGGCTCTGGAAACACCATATATTTT. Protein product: CASGRGSGNTIYF.

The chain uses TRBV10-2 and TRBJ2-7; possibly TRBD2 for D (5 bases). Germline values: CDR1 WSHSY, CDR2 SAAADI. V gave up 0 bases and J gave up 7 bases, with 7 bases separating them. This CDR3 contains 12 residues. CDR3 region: CASSESRGEQYF. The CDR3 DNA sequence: TGCGCCAGCAGTGAGTCGAGAGGGGAGCAGTACTTC.

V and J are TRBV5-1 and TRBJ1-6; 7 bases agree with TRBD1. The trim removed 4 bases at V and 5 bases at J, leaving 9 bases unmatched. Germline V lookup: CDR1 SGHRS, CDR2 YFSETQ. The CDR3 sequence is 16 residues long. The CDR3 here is CASSHLRQGHNSPLHF. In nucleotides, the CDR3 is TGCGCCAGCAGCCACCTCCGACAGGGCCATAATTCACCCCTCCACTTT.

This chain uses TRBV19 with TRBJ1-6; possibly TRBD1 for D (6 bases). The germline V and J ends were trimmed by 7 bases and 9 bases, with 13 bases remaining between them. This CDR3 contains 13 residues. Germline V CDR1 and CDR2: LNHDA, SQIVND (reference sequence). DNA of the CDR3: TGTGCCAGTAAAGGGACAACGATTTCACCCCTCCACTTT. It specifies CASKGTTISPLHF.